The 22 T cell receptor beta chains below all came from one sample that was sequenced in a study of blood T cell repertoires in COVID-19. The repertoire was sequenced with immunoSEQ multiplex PCR; TCRdb's copy has only in-frame clones and lacks some. The sample has about 300,000 clones, about 89% seen once. Sequenced material: peripheral blood. The origin of the receptors is a man between 18 and 29 years old who had recovered from COVID-19.

The V and J genes are TRBV2 and TRBJ1-2; D is unresolved. Between the trimmed V and J ends, which lost 1 base and 1 base, there was a span of 7 bases. This CDR3 has 14 residues. Germline CDR1 and CDR2: SNHLY and FYNNEI. CDR3 DNA sequence: TGTGCCAGCAGTGAAGTCAGAAATAACTATGGCTACACCTTC. Translating it yields CASSEVRNNYGYTF.

V gene TRBV29-1 combines with J gene TRBJ2-4; tentatively, D is TRBD2 (6 bases). In germline, CDR1 is SQVTM, CDR2 ANQGSEA. CDR3 length equals 11 residues. With 6 bases removed from V and 8 bases from J, the gap between germline ends came to 11 bases. The CDR3 spells CSVDPGDIQYF. The CDR3 DNA sequence: TGCAGCGTGGATCCGGGAGACATTCAGTACTTC.

V is TRBV9 and J is TRBJ2-1, with TRBD2 matching over 7 bases. The V gene end was trimmed by 4 bases and the J gene end by 5 bases; junction bases not matched to a gene: 3. Germline CDR1 reads SGDLS; CDR2 reads YYNGEE. This CDR3 spans 13 amino acids. In nucleotides, the CDR3 is TGTGCCAGCAGCCCACGGGGGGACAATGAGCAGTTCTTC. Its translation is CASSPRGDNEQFF.

The J gene is TRBJ2-7, the V gene TRBV5-1, with D hard to call. The CDR3 contains 14 residues. The germline V and J ends were trimmed by 0 bases and 2 bases, with 9 bases remaining between them. Germline CDR1 SGHRS, CDR2 YFSETQ. CDR3 region: CASSLELEAYEQYF. The CDR3 DNA follows: TGCGCCAGCAGCTTGGAGCTTGAAGCCTACGAGCAGTACTTC. Variable domain in full (rest from reference TRBV5-1 and TRBJ2-7): KAGVTQTPRYLIKTRGQQVTLSCSPISGHRSVSWYQQTPGQGLQFLFEYFSETQRNKGNFPGRFSGRQFSNSRSEMNVSTLELGDSALYLCASSLELEAYEQYFGPGTRLTVT.

The chain recombines TRBV6-5 with TRBJ1-3, with D possibly being TRBD1 (6 bases). The length of the CDR3 is 16 residues. The V end was cut by 0 bases, the J end by 8 bases, with 17 bases between. Germline V gene sequence: CDR1 MNHEY, CDR2 SVGAGI. The CDR3 loop is CASSYSKLGGAYTIYF. In nucleotides, the CDR3 is TGTGCCAGCAGTTACTCGAAGCTTGGGGGCGCGTACACCATATATTTT.

V gene TRBV13 combines with J gene TRBJ1-6; no reliable D call. V lost 5 bases to trimming and J lost 10 bases, with 15 bases between them. The CDR3 loop spans 14 amino acids. CDR1 and CDR2 from the germline V gene are PRHDT and FYEKMQ (reference sequence). The CDR3 is CASSIRAPISPLHF. The CDR3 DNA reads TGTGCCAGCAGCATTCGAGCCCCAATATCACCCCTCCACTTT.

This rearrangement joins TRBV4-1 to TRBJ1-1, with 9 bases lining up with TRBD1. J was trimmed by 1 base and V by 2 bases; bases with no gene match: 5. This CDR3 has 16 residues. The germline CDR1 and CDR2 sequences are MGHRA and YSYEKL. The CDR3 DNA is TGCGCCAGCAGCCAACCACCGGGACAGGGGAACACTGAAGCTTTCTTT. Its translation: CASSQPPGQGNTEAFF.

V is TRBV4-3 and J is TRBJ2-7; 13 bases agree with TRBD2. This CDR3 has 15 residues. Germline CDR1 LGHNA, CDR2 YSLEER. V lost 4 bases to trimming and J lost 7 bases; unmatched junction nucleotides: 7. The CDR3 loop reads CASSRTSGGASEQYF. For the CDR3, the DNA is TGCGCCAGCAGCCGAACTAGCGGGGGGGCTAGTGAGCAGTACTTC.

The CDR3 sequence is CASTTKLPTGVIETQYF. Here the CDR3 DNA reads TGTGCCAGCACTACTAAACTCCCGACAGGGGTAATAGAGACCCAGTACTTC. The chain links TRBV6-4 to TRBJ2-5, with 8 bases aligning to TRBD1. CDR3 length: 17 amino acids. Trimming took 7 bases from V and 4 from J; bases not matched to a gene: 17. Germline assignment: CDR1 MRHNA and CDR2 SNTAGT.

V gene TRBV6-5 combines with J gene TRBJ2-1; 9 bases are shared with TRBD2. This CDR3 has 15 amino acids. J lost 6 bases, V lost 6 bases, and 9 bases had no gene match. Germline V lookup: CDR1 MNHEY, CDR2 SVGAGI. The chain's CDR3 is CASSSGAGGGNEQFF. In nucleotides, the CDR3 is TGTGCCAGCAGCTCCGGAGCGGGGGGAGGCAATGAGCAGTTCTTC.

The chain recombines TRBV29-1 with TRBJ1-1, with D perhaps matching TRBD1 (5 bases). With 4 bases removed from V and 0 bases from J, the gap between germline ends came to 12 bases. Germline CDR1 is SQVTM and CDR2 is ANQGSEA. The CDR3 is made up of 14 amino acids. The CDR3 reads CSVGGDQMNTEAFF. The CDR3 DNA reads as TGCAGCGTTGGGGGGGATCAAATGAACACTGAAGCTTTCTTT.

This chain uses TRBV3-1 (or the pseudogene TRBV3-2) with TRBJ1-1, with TRBD1 identical over 7 bases. Trimming at V came to 5 bases and at J to 1 base, leaving 4 bases not matched to a gene. The CDR3 sequence is 14 residues long. Germline loops: CDR1 LGHDT, CDR2 YNNKEL (reference sequence). The DNA for the CDR3 is TGTGCCAGCAGCAGCCGGGACAGGAACACTGAAGCTTTCTTT. Protein: CASSSRDRNTEAFF.

The gene calls are TRBV4-1 and TRBJ2-1, with TRBD2 matching 11 bases. Trimming removed 1 base from V and 6 bases from J; junction bases left unmatched: 8. The CDR3 sequence is 17 residues long. Germline V gives CDR1 MGHRA, CDR2 YSYEKL. The DNA for the CDR3 is TGCGCCAGCAGCCAAGCTTCCGGGACTAGCGGAGTCAATGAGCAGTTCTTC. Translating it yields CASSQASGTSGVNEQFF.

The chain joins TRBV29-1 to TRBJ2-7, with 15 bases identical to TRBD2. Unmatched junction bases numbered 6, after V lost 4 bases and J lost 2 bases. The CDR3 spans 16 residues. Germline values: CDR1 SQVTM, CDR2 ANQGSEA. The CDR3 coding sequence is TGCAGCGTTGGAGGGACTAGCGGGGGGCTAACCTACGAGCAGTACTTC. Residues: CSVGGTSGGLTYEQYF.

This chain joins TRBV5-1 and TRBJ1-2; D is possibly TRBD1 (5 bases). CDR3 length: 15 residues. Trimming stripped 1 base from V and 5 bases from J, with 15 bases between. From germline, CDR1 is SGHRS and CDR2 YFSETQ. This chain's CDR3 is CASSLMIGEGYGYTF. The CDR3 region has the DNA TGCGCCAGCAGCTTGATGATTGGGGAGGGGTATGGCTACACCTTC.

About this clone itself: Additional DNA sequences in this sample encode the identical CDR3. The chain has TRBV18 and TRBJ2-7, with D maybe TRBD1 (6 bases). V lost 3 bases and J 5 bases, leaving 8 bases between the germline ends. The CDR3 is made up of 12 amino acids. CDR1 and CDR2 from the germline V gene are KGHSH and LQKENI. The DNA for the CDR3 is TGTGCCAGCTCACCGTCAGGGGACGAGCAGTACTTC. Amino acids: CASSPSGDEQYF.

The gene calls are TRBV6-1 and TRBJ1-1; D is perhaps TRBD1 (5 bases). The CDR3 extends over 15 amino acids. Germline CDR1 reads MNHNS; CDR2 reads SASEGT. V lost 1 base and J lost 0, with 9 bases in between. CDR3 loop: CASSEVHRLNTEAFF. The CDR3 DNA follows: TGTGCCAGCAGTGAAGTCCACAGGCTGAACACTGAAGCTTTCTTT.

In this sample, this clone turned up once. The V and J genes are TRBV20-1 and TRBJ2-2; no clear D gene. The germline V gene has CDR1 DFQATT and CDR2 SNEGSKA (reference sequence). Trimming removed 6 bases from V and 6 bases from J, with 5 bases in between. This CDR3 has 10 amino acids. CDR3 DNA: TGCAGTGCCCTTGCCGGGGAGCTGTTTTTT. Translating gives CSALAGELFF.

The chain couples TRBV9 to TRBJ2-1, with no clear D. The germline V and J ends were trimmed by 2 bases and 0 bases, with 9 bases remaining between them. Germline V gene data show CDR1 as SGDLS and CDR2 as YYNGEE. The CDR3 covers 15 residues. The CDR3 DNA reads as TGTGCCAGCAGCGTCAGCGCGGTCTCCTACAATGAGCAGTTCTTC. Protein product: CASSVSAVSYNEQFF.

The chain carries TRBV7-9 and TRBJ2-4, with no clear D. CDR3 length: 13 amino acids. Germline CDR1 and CDR2: SEHNR and FQNEAQ (reference sequence). Trimming cost V 0 bases and J 11 bases, with 11 bases left between them. CDR3 coding DNA: TGTGCCAGCAGCTTAGCTGTAACGACATTTCAGTACTTC. Protein product: CASSLAVTTFQYF.

The rearrangement uses TRBV4-2 and TRBJ1-3; D gene uncertain. The CDR3 has 16 residues. The germline V gene encodes CDR1 LGHNA and CDR2 YNFKEQ. With 0 bases removed from V and 2 bases from J, the gap between germline ends came to 11 bases. The CDR3 nucleotides are TGTGCCAGCAGCCAAGAGGTCCGCAGTCCTGGAAACACCATATATTTT. Residues: CASSQEVRSPGNTIYF.

The DNA for the CDR3 is TGTGCCAGCAGCCACTTGCTAGTACACAATGAGCAGTTCTTC. It yields the protein CASSHLLVHNEQFF. This chain links TRBV3-1 (or the pseudogene TRBV3-2) with TRBJ2-1; D is unresolved. Germline assignment: CDR1 LGHDT and CDR2 YNNKEL (reference sequence). V lost 3 bases and J 5 bases, leaving 11 bases between the germline ends. The CDR3 contains 14 residues.